The T cell receptor beta chain under discussion was sequenced for a study of Ad26.COV2.S vaccination and SARS-CoV-2 variants. Study-wide points: It is possible that the TCR breadth and depth analyses underestimated the total T cell responses.

The CDR3 is 13 residues long. Germline CDR1 and CDR2: MGHRA and YSYEKL. The V and J ends lost 5 bases and 4 bases, in that order; junction bases with no gene match: 2. Clones were read by immunoSEQ multiplex PCR, and TCRdb kept only the in-frame ones, dropping some. The table has roughly 380,000 clones, just over 90% seen once. In its sample, this clone was seen a few times. The antigen remains undetermined. The source of this sequence is a human donor who had recovered from COVID-19. The input for sequencing was peripheral blood, taken after recovery from COVID-19. The V call is TRBV4-1, the J call TRBJ2-7; 10 bases agree with TRBD1. CDR3 bases: TGCGCCAGCAGCTCGGACAGGGGGTACGAGCAGTACTTC. It is translated as CASSSDRGYEQYF.